The clone carrying this T cell receptor beta chain is judged medium-sized. TCRdb reprocessed the PCR reads with MiXCR, giving one entry per CDR3 protein. The sample includes more than 70,000 distinct CDR3 sequences, 45% to 55% of them seen just once. These data come from a study of CDR3 diversity in severe acne. Sequenced material: blood. This TCR was sampled from a male donor in good health, serving as a control.

This CDR3 reads CASSVGGKDYEQYF. In DNA form, the CDR3 reads TGTGCCAGCAGCGTAGGAGGGAAAGACTACGAGCAGTACTTC. This rearrangement joins TRBV9 to TRBJ2-7; perhaps TRBD2 as D (5 bases). The ends were cut back, 0 bases at V and 3 bases at J, with 10 bases in the middle. CDR3 length equals 14 residues. Germline CDR1 and CDR2: SGDLS and YYNGEE.